Below, 14 T cell receptor beta chains from the same sample are listed, as sequenced in a study of OX40 agonist ivuxolimab in advanced cancers. The data were produced by immunoSEQ multiplex PCR, yet TCRdb's version contains in-frame clones alone and is incomplete. The sample consists of roughly 50,000 clones, 87% of them appearing once. The sequencing here drew on CD4+ or CD8+ T cells sorted from blood, taken in a trial of the OX40 agonist ivuxolimab. The receptors here all came from an adult with an advanced solid tumor such as melanoma, head and neck, liver or kidney cancer.

This chain connects TRBV7-2 to TRBJ1-1, with no clear D. Germline V gene lookup returns CDR1 SGHTA and CDR2 FQGNSA. This CDR3 region has 12 residues. The V end lost 2 bases, the J end lost 5 bases, and 6 bases lay between the germline ends. CDR3 coding DNA: TGTGCCAGCAGCTTATATACAACTGAAGCTTTCTTT. Translation gives CASSLYTTEAFF.

The rearrangement uses TRBV7-2 and TRBJ1-3, with no clear D. V lost 8 bases to trimming and J lost 0 bases, with 11 bases between them. The V gene's germline CDR1 is SGHTA and CDR2 FQGNSA. The CDR3 covers 14 residues. The CDR3 region has the DNA TGTGCCAGCGGGCAGGCCTACTCTGGAAACACCATATATTTT. Translated, it gives CASGQAYSGNTIYF.

The table lists this clone with a few counts. The chain links TRBV4-3 to TRBJ2-2; D is unresolved. The length of the CDR3 is 15 residues. CDR1 LGHNA and CDR2 YSLEER come from the germline V gene. Trimming pared 0 bases from V and 6 bases from J, leaving 11 bases between. In DNA, the CDR3 is TGCGCCAGCAGCCAAGATTCCAGCAGATCCGGGGAGCTGTTTTTT. Amino acid sequence: CASSQDSSRSGELFF.

The chain is built from TRBV6-4 and TRBJ2-5; no reliable D call. CDR3 length: 19 amino acids. V was shortened by 3 bases and J by 2 bases, with 25 bases between the two germline ends. Per germline, CDR1 MRHNA and CDR2 SNTAGT. The CDR3 loop is CASSESETFHGNSQETQYF. CDR3 DNA sequence: TGTGCCAGCAGTGAATCTGAAACGTTTCACGGAAATTCTCAAGAGACCCAGTACTTC.

This clone was found once. The rearrangement joins TRBV11-1 to TRBJ2-7, with TRBD1 matching over 7 bases. CDR3 length: 13 amino acids. Germline V gene data show CDR1 as SGHAT and CDR2 as FQDESV (reference sequence). The trim removed 3 bases at V and 6 bases at J, leaving 5 bases unmatched. The CDR3: CASSLTGFGEQYF. For the CDR3, the DNA is TGTGCCAGCAGCTTGACAGGGTTTGGCGAGCAGTACTTC.

This chain uses TRBV4-1 with TRBJ2-7; 7 bases are shared with TRBD1. The J segment lost 3 bases and the V segment lost 6 bases, leaving 5 bases of the junction unmatched. The germline V gene encodes CDR1 MGHRA and CDR2 YSYEKL. The CDR3 extends over 13 amino acids. CDR3 sequence: CASRGGQFYEQYF. Written as DNA, the CDR3 is TGCGCCAGCAGAGGGGGACAGTTCTACGAGCAGTACTTC.

This rearrangement joins TRBV5-4 to TRBJ1-2, with D maybe TRBD1 (5 bases). V was cut by 4 bases and J by 3 bases, with 10 bases left in between. Germline V gene sequence: CDR1 SGHNT, CDR2 YYREEE (reference sequence). This CDR3 has 13 residues. The CDR3 here is CASSKPGHYGYTF. The CDR3 DNA reads TGTGCCAGCAGCAAACCGGGACACTATGGCTACACCTTC.

The chain recombines TRBV10-1 with TRBJ2-7; TRBD2 agrees at 13 bases. Germline V lookup: CDR1 WNHNN, CDR2 SYGVQD (reference sequence). The CDR3 is 17 amino acids. The J segment lost 3 bases and the V segment lost 6 bases, leaving 11 bases of the junction unmatched. CDR3 sequence: CASRTPEGLAGNYEQYF. The DNA for the CDR3 is TGCGCCAGCAGAACCCCGGAGGGACTAGCGGGGAACTACGAGCAGTACTTC.

The chain recombines TRBV7-3 with TRBJ2-1, with a weak D call TRBD1 (5 bases). Germline values: CDR1 SGHTA, CDR2 FQGTGA. CDR3 length: 13 amino acids. V shed 5 bases and J shed 3 bases, with 8 bases lying between them. The CDR3 sequence: CASSLDSYNEQFF. DNA for the CDR3: TGTGCCAGCAGCCTCGACAGCTACAATGAGCAGTTCTTC.

This sequence joins TRBV15 and TRBJ2-2; D possibly matches TRBD1 or TRBD2 (5 bases each). Germline loops: CDR1 LNHNV, CDR2 YYDKDF (reference sequence). The ends were cut back, 1 base at V and 6 bases at J, with 15 bases in the middle. The CDR3 has 16 residues. DNA of the CDR3: TGTGCCACCAGCAGAGCGGTAGGGTGGGGACCCGGGGAGCTGTTTTTT. Encoded protein: CATSRAVGWGPGELFF.

The CDR3 DNA reads TGTGCCACCAGGGACAGGGACGCCGGGGAGCTGTTTTTT. This sequence encodes CATRDRDAGELFF. The V and J genes are TRBV10-3 and TRBJ2-2, with 9 bases matching TRBD1. In germline, CDR1 is ENHRY, CDR2 SYGVKD. V shed 10 bases, J shed 6 bases, and the junction held 6 bases outside the gene matches. This CDR3 has 13 amino acids.

This clone was picked up one time. The chain carries TRBV5-1 and TRBJ2-6, with TRBD2 matching 12 bases. Trimming removed 3 bases from V and 0 bases from J; junction bases left unmatched: 13. The CDR3 covers 21 residues. Per germline, CDR1 SGHRS and CDR2 YFSETQ. CDR3 sequence: CASSSYDLLAGGHSGANVLTF. The CDR3 DNA follows: TGCGCCAGCAGCTCATACGATCTACTAGCGGGGGGCCACTCTGGGGCCAACGTCCTGACTTTC.

V is TRBV7-9 and J is TRBJ2-7; 8 bases are shared with TRBD2. Germline CDR1 and CDR2: SEHNR and FQNEAQ (reference sequence). The CDR3 has 14 amino acids. J gave up 2 bases and V 10 bases, and 10 bases lay outside the gene matches. CDR3 loop: CATAGIAGTYEQYF. In DNA, the CDR3 is TGTGCCACCGCCGGGATAGCGGGAACCTACGAGCAGTACTTC. The complete variable domain, with remaining parts taken from reference TRBV7-9 and TRBJ2-7, reads DTGVSQNPRHKITKRGQNVTFRCDPISEHNRLYWYRQTLGQGPEFLTYFQNEAQLEKSRLLSDRFSAERPKGSFSTLEIQRTEQGDSAMYLCATAGIAGTYEQYFGPGTRLTVT.

The CDR3 DNA follows: TGTGCCAGCAGCACACGGACAGGGAACGAGCAGTACTTC. As protein: CASSTRTGNEQYF. The V and J genes are TRBV2 and TRBJ2-7; TRBD1 matches 8 bases. This CDR3 has 13 residues. Per the germline V gene, CDR1 is SNHLY and CDR2 is FYNNEI. V gave up 6 bases and J gave up 5 bases; unmatched junction bases: 6.